The clone carrying this T cell receptor beta chain was seen a handful of times. What it binds is not known. This sample stems from a study of T-cell memory formation after mild COVID-19. TCRdb passed the 5' RACE reads through MiXCR, listing each CDR3 protein once. The sample lists fewer than 250,000 distinct CDR3 sequences, approximately 15% occurring once. Findings and limits, study-wide: Clones which contracted sat mainly in CM and EM if CD4+, and in EMRA if CD8+. Later expanders leaned CD4+, whereas clones that contracted between day 15 and 85 were balanced CD4/CD8. Some clones that responded turned up in pre-infection memory, which suggests that cross-reactive memory joined in.

Germline lookup yields CDR1 SGHAT and CDR2 FQNNGV. This CDR3 comprises 15 residues. V gave up 7 bases and J gave up 7 bases; unmatched junction bases: 11. Sequencing was performed on PBMCs or a T cell subset sorted from them (not recorded which). The receptor was isolated from an adult woman who had mild COVID-19 (a few samples of this study predate the infection). Cell type and time point are not known. The chain uses TRBV11-2 and TRBJ2-1; 9 bases align to TRBD2. Here the CDR3 reads CASKPLAGRRNEQFF. The CDR3 DNA sequence: TGTGCCAGCAAACCACTAGCGGGTCGGCGGAATGAGCAGTTCTTC.